The T cell receptor (beta chain) under discussion was sequenced for a study of Graves' ophthalmopathy and Graves' hyperthyroidism. General study findings and limits: Thyroid clonotypes that were expanded above 0.001 frequency mostly also appeared in blood.

In the case of this clonotype: Its antigen is not identified.

Additional autoimmune diseases, uncontrolled infections, pregnancy or lactation disqualified patients. RNA served as the template for amplifying TCR beta CDR3 regions. RT-PCR with HTBI primers came first, then second-round multiplex PCR. TCRdb re-called the multiplex PCR reads through MiXCR, storing one row per CDR3 protein. The sample lists 350,000 to 450,000 distinct CDR3 sequences; roughly 21% were seen once. Germline CDR1 SGHAT, CDR2 FQNNGV. This CDR3 has 14 residues. V lost 3 bases and J lost 3; bases outside the gene matches: 2. The sequenced sample consisted of peripheral blood. V is TRBV11-2 and J is TRBJ2-7, with TRBD2 identical over 10 bases. The sequence derives from a woman aged 18-35 years with stable Graves' hyperthyroidism. CDR3 bases: TGTGCCAGCAGCTTCCGACTAGCGGGCTACGAGCAGTACTTC. This codes for CASSFRLAGYEQYF.